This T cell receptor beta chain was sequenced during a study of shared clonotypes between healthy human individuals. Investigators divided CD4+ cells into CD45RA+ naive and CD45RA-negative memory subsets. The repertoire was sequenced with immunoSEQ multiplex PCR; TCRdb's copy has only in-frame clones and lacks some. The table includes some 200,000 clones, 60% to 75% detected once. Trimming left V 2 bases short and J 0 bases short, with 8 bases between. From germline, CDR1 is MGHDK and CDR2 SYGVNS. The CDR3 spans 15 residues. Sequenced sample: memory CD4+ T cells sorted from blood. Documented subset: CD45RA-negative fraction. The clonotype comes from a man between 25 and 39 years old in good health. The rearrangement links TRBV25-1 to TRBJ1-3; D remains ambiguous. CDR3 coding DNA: TGTGCCAGCAGTGAAGGGGATATCTCTGGAAACACCATATATTTT. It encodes CASSEGDISGNTIYF.